This T cell receptor (beta chain) was sequenced for a study of OX40 agonist ivuxolimab in advanced cancers. About the research overall: Patients in dose escalation had liver, melanoma, kidney or head and neck cancers.

Study-level findings and limits: Low clonal expansion, among the lowest seen, marked partial responders at 0.1-3.0 mg/kg.

The CDR3 has 16 amino acids. V lost 4 bases and J 2 bases, leaving 15 bases between the germline ends. CDR1 MGHRA and CDR2 YSYEKL come from the germline V gene. For this clone: Antigen unknown.

Profiled with immunoSEQ multiplex PCR; TCRdb holds only in-frame clones, not every one. The sample holds under 90,000 clones, 85% to 95% seen once. The specimen was CD4+ or CD8+ T cells sorted from blood, collected in a trial of the OX40 agonist ivuxolimab. The V call is TRBV4-1, the J call TRBJ2-1; D is unclear. The TCR sequence derives from an adult with an advanced solid tumor such as melanoma, head and neck, liver or kidney cancer. The CDR3 nucleotides read TGCGCCAGCAGCCCAAAGGAGTCCGACACCTACAATGAGCAGTTCTTC. Residues: CASSPKESDTYNEQFF.